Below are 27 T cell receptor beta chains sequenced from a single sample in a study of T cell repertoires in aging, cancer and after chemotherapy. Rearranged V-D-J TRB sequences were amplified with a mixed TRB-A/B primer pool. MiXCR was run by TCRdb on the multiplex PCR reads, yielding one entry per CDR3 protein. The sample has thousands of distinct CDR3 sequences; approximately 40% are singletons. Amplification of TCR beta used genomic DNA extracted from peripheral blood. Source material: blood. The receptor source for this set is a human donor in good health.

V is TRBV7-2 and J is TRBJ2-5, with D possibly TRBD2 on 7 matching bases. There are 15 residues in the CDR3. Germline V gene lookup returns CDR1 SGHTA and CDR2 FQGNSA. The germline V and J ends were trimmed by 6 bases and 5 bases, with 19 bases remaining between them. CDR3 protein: CASRKGGYPRETQYF. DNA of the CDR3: TGTGCCAGCAGGAAGGGGGGGTATCCTCGGGAGACCCAGTACTTC.

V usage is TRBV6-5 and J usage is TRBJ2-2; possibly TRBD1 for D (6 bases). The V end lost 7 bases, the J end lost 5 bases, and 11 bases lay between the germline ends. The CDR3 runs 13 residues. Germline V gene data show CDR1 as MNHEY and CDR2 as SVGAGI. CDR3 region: CASTPTGTGELFF. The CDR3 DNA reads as TGTGCCAGCACCCCCACAGGGACCGGGGAGCTGTTTTTT.

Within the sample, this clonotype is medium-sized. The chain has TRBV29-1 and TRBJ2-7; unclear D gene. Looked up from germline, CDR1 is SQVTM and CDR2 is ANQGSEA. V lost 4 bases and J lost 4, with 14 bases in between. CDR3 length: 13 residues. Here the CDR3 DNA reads TGCAGCGTTGGTGTCGGACGGCAATACGAGCAGTACTTC. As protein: CSVGVGRQYEQYF.

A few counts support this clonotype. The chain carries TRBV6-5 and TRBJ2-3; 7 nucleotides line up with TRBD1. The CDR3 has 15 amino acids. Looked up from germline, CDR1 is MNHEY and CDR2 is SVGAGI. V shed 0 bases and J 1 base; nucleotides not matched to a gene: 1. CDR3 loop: CASSYSGQGTDTQYF. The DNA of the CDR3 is TGTGCCAGCAGTTACTCCGGACAGGGCACAGATACGCAGTATTTT.

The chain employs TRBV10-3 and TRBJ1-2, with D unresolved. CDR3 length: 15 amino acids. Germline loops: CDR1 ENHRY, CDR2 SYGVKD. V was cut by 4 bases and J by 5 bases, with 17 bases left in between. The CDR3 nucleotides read TGTGCCATCAGTGCCAGGTCCGGGGTCGTTTATGGCTACACCTTC. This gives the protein CAISARSGVVYGYTF.

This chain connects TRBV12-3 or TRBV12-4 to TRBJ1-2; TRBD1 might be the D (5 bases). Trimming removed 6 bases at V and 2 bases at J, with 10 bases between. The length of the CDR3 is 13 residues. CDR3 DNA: TGTGCCAGCAGCCCGGGACTCAACTATGGCTACACCTTC. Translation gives CASSPGLNYGYTF.

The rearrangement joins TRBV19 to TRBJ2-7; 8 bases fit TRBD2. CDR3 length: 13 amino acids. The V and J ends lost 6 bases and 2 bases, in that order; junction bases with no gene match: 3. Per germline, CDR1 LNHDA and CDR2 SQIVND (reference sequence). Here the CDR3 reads CASSLAGPYEQYF. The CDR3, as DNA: TGTGCCAGTAGCCTAGCGGGCCCCTACGAGCAGTACTTC.

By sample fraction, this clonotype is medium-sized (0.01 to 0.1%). The CDR3, as DNA: TGCAGCGTTGAGGGTGAGGGGCGCGTCGACGAGCAGTACTTC. Protein: CSVEGEGRVDEQYF. The chain joins TRBV29-1 to TRBJ2-7; tentatively, D is TRBD1 or TRBD2 (5 bases each). Germline V gene sequence: CDR1 SQVTM, CDR2 ANQGSEA. CDR3 length: 14 residues. The V and J ends lost 3 bases and 5 bases respectively, with 17 bases between them.

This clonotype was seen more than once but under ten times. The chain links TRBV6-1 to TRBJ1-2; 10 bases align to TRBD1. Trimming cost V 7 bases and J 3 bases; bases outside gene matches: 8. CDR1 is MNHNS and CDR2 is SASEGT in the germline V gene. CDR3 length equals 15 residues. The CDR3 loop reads CASNIDRGPYYGYTF. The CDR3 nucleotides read TGTGCCAGCAACATAGACAGGGGGCCCTACTATGGCTACACCTTC.

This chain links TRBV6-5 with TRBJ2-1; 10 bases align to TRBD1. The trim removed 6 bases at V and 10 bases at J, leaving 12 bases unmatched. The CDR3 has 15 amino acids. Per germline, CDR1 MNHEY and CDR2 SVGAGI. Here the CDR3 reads CASRNSGQGKGEQFF. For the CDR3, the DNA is TGTGCCAGCAGGAACTCGGGACAGGGGAAAGGGGAGCAGTTCTTC.

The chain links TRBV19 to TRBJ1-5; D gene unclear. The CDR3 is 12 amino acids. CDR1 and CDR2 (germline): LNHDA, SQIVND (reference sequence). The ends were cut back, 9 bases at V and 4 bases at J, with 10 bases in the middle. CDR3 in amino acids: CASQGMNQPQHF. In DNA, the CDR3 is TGTGCCAGCCAAGGGATGAATCAGCCCCAGCATTTT.

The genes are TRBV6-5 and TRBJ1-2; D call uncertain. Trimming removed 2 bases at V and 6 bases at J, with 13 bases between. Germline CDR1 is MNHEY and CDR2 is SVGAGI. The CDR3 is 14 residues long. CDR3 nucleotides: TGTGCCAGCAGTTACCGGACCGGGGAGGATGGCTACACCTTC. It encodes CASSYRTGEDGYTF.

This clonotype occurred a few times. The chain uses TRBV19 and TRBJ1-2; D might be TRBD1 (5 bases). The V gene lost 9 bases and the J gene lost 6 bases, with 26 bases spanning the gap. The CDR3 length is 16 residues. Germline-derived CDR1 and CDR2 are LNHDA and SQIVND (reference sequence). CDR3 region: CASTLVGSPRDDGYTF. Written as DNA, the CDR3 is TGTGCCAGCACTCTGGTCGGCAGCCCAAGGGACGATGGCTACACCTTC.

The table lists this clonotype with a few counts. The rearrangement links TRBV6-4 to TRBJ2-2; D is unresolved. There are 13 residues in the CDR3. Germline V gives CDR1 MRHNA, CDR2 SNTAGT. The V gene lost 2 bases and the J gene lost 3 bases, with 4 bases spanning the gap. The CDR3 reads CASSDGDTGELFF. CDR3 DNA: TGTGCCAGCAGTGACGGGGACACCGGGGAGCTGTTTTTT.

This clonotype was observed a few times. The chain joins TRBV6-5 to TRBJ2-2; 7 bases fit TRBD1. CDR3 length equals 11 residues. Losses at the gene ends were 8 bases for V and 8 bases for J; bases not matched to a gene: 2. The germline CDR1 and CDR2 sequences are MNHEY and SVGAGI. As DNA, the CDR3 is TGTGCCAGCCAGGGGGTAGGGGAGCTGTTTTTT. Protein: CASQGVGELFF.

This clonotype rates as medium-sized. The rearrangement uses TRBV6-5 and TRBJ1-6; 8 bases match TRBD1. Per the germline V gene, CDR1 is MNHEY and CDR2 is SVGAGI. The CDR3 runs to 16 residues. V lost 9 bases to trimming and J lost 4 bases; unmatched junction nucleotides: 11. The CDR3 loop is CASRSETGAYNSPLHF. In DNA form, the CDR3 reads TGTGCCAGTCGGTCAGAGACAGGGGCGTATAATTCACCCCTCCACTTT.

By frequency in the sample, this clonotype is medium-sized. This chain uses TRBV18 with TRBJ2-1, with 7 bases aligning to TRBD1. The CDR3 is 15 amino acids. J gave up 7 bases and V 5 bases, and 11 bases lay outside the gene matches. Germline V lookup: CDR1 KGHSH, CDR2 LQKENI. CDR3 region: CASSFQTGIRNEQFF. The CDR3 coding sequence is TGTGCCAGCTCATTCCAGACAGGGATAAGGAATGAGCAGTTCTTC.

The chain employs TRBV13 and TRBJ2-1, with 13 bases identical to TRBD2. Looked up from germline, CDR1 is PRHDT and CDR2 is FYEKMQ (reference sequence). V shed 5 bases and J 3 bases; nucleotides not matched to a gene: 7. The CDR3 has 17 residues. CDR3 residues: CASSPRTSGGFYNEQFF. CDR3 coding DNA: TGTGCCAGCAGCCCAAGGACTAGCGGGGGATTCTACAATGAGCAGTTCTTC.

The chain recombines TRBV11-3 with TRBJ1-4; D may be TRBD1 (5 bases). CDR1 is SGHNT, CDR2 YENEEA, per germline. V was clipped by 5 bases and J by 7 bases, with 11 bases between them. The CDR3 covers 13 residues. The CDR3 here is CASSPFGGEKLFF. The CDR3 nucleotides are TGTGCCAGCAGCCCGTTCGGGGGTGAAAAACTGTTTTTT.

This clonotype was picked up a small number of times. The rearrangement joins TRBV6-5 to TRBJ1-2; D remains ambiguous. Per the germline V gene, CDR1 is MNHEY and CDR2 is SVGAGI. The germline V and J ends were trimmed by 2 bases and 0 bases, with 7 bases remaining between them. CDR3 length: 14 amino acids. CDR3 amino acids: CASSYGPTNYGYTF. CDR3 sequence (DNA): TGTGCCAGCAGTTACGGACCTACTAACTATGGCTACACCTTC.

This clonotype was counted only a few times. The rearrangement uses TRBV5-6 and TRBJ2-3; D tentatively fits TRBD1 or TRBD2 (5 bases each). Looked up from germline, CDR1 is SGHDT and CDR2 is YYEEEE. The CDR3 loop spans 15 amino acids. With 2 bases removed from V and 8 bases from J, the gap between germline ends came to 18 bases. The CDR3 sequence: CASSFTGTPGGTQYF. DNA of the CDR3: TGTGCCAGCAGCTTTACCGGGACCCCAGGAGGTACGCAGTATTTT.

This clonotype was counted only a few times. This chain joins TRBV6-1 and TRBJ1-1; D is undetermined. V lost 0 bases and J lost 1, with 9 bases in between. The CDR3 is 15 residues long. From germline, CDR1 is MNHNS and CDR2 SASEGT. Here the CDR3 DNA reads TGTGCCAGCAGTGAAGCTCCGGTGGGGAACACTGAAGCTTTCTTT. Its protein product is CASSEAPVGNTEAFF.

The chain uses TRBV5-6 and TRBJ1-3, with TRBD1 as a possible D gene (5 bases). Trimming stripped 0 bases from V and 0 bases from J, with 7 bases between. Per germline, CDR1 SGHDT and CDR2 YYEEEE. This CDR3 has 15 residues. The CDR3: CASSLDGGSGNTIYF. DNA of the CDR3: TGTGCCAGCAGCTTGGATGGGGGCTCTGGAAACACCATATATTTT.

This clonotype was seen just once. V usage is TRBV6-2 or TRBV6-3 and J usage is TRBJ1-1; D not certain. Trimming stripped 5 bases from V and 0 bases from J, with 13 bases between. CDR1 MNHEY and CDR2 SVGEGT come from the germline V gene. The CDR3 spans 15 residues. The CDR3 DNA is TGTGCCAGCAGTGTCCTCAGGAACATGAACACTGAAGCTTTCTTT. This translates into CASSVLRNMNTEAFF.

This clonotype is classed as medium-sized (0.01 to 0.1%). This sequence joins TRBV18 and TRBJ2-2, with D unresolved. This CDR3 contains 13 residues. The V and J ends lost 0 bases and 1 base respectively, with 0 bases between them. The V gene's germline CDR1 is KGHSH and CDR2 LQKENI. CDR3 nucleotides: TGTGCCAGCTCACCACCGAACACCGGGGAGCTGTTTTTT. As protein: CASSPPNTGELFF.

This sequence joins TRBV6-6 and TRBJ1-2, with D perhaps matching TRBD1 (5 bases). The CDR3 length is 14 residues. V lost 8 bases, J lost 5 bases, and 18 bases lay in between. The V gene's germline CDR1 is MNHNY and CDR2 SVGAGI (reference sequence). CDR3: CASDRTGEGYGYTF. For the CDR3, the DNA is TGTGCCAGCGACCGGACGGGGGAGGGGTATGGCTACACCTTC.

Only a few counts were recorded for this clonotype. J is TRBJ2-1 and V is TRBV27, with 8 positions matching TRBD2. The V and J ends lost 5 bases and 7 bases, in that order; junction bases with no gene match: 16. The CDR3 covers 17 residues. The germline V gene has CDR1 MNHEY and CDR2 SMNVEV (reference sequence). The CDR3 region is CASSPPSERGLSNEQFF. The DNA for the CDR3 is TGTGCCAGCAGTCCCCCCTCGGAGCGGGGGCTGTCAAATGAGCAGTTCTTC.